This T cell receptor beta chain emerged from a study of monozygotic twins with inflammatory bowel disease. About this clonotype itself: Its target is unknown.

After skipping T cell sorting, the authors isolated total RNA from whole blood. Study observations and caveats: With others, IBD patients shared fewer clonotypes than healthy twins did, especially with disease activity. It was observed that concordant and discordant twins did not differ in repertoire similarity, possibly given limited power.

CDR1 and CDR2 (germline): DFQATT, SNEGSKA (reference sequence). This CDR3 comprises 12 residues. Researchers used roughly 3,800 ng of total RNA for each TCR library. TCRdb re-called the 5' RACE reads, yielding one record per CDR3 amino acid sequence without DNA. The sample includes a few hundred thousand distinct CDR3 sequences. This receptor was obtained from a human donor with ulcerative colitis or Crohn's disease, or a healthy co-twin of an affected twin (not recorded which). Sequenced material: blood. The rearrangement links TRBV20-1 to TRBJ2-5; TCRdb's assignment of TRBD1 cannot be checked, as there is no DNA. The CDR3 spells CSARTGRETQYF.